The 26 T cell receptor beta chains below were found in one sample sequenced in a study of OX40 agonist ivuxolimab in advanced cancers. Assay: immunoSEQ multiplex PCR; the TCRdb copy retains only in-frame clones and omits some. The repertoire has about 98,000 clones, roughly nine tenths of them found once; the top ten carry 0.8% to 0.9%. The material was CD4+ or CD8+ T cells sorted from blood, obtained in a trial of the OX40 agonist ivuxolimab. These receptors originate from an adult with an advanced solid tumor such as melanoma, head and neck, liver or kidney cancer.

On this clone: Mismatch with germline at one junction end may stem from a read error. The chain links TRBV19 to TRBJ2-1; D not resolved. CDR1 LNHDA and CDR2 SQIVND come from the germline V gene (reference sequence). This CDR3 region has 14 residues. The CDR3 region is CASSIGDSNNEQFF. The CDR3, as DNA: TGTGCCAGTAGTATAGGTGACTCCAACAATGAGCAGTTCTTC.

The chain carries TRBV5-1 and TRBJ1-1; perhaps TRBD1 as D (5 bases). This CDR3 contains 15 residues. V was shortened by 4 bases and J by 3 bases, with 16 bases between the two germline ends. Germline CDR1 is SGHRS and CDR2 is YFSETQ. Written as DNA, the CDR3 is TGCGCCAGCAGCCCGCAGGGACTCGGGGACACTGAAGCTTTCTTT. This gives the protein CASSPQGLGDTEAFF.

This chain uses TRBV5-1 with TRBJ1-1; D is ambiguous. CDR3 size: 15 residues. The V and J ends lost 4 bases and 4 bases respectively, with 17 bases between them. CDR1 is SGHRS and CDR2 is YFSETQ in the germline V gene. Here the CDR3 DNA reads TGCGCCAGCAGCCTCCCCGAGGTGGGTAGCACTGAAGCTTTCTTT. Translated, it gives CASSLPEVGSTEAFF.

The chain has TRBV7-8 and TRBJ1-1, with D tentatively TRBD1 (5 bases). Germline CDR1 reads SGHVS; CDR2 reads FQNEAQ. The V gene lost 5 bases and the J gene lost 8 bases, with 12 bases spanning the gap. The CDR3 has 12 amino acids. The CDR3 coding sequence is TGTGCCAGCAGCCACCCGGGACGGGAAGCTTTCTTT. It yields the protein CASSHPGREAFF.

This chain uses TRBV9 with TRBJ2-1; D gene uncertain. V was clipped by 4 bases and J by 6 bases, with 5 bases between them. Germline CDR1 SGDLS, CDR2 YYNGEE. The CDR3 has 11 residues. This CDR3 reads CASSSGNEQFF. As DNA, the CDR3 is TGTGCCAGCAGCTCCGGCAATGAGCAGTTCTTC.

The chain is built from TRBV6-6 and TRBJ2-2; 7 bases match TRBD2. The CDR3 covers 16 residues. CDR1 and CDR2 from the germline V gene are MNHNY and SVGAGI (reference sequence). With 8 bases clipped from V and 0 bases from J, the junction kept 9 bases outside the gene matches. The chain's CDR3 is CASEASGLANTGELFF. The DNA for the CDR3 is TGTGCCAGCGAAGCTAGCGGTCTGGCGAACACCGGGGAGCTGTTTTTT.

The genes are TRBV7-6 and TRBJ1-1; possible D gene TRBD1, 6 bases. CDR1 and CDR2 (germline): SGHVS, FNYEAQ. The CDR3 is 13 amino acids. V dropped 8 bases and J dropped 0 bases, with 10 bases sitting between them. CDR3 nucleotide sequence: TGTGCCAGCGGCAGGGGTTTGAACACTGAAGCTTTCTTT. This translates into CASGRGLNTEAFF.

This clone was seen a single time. The J gene is TRBJ2-1, the V gene TRBV4-1, with TRBD1 matching 8 bases. Germline V gives CDR1 MGHRA, CDR2 YSYEKL. V was pared by 2 bases and J by 7 bases, with 13 bases of the junction left unmatched. The CDR3 has 17 amino acids. The CDR3 DNA is TGCGCCAGCAGCCAAAGCGTTGGACAGGGCAGGGGAAATGAGCAGTTCTTC. As protein: CASSQSVGQGRGNEQFF.

This clone came up once. The chain couples TRBV23-1 to TRBJ1-5; D call uncertain. TRBV23-1 qualifies as an ORF whose function is uncertain. V shed 4 bases and J shed 5 bases, with 21 bases lying between them. CDR3 length: 17 residues. CDR3 DNA sequence: TGCGCCAGCAGTCGGGTCAGGTATCCCGAAAGCGATCAGCCCCAGCATTTT. This codes for CASSRVRYPESDQPQHF.

In this sample, this clone turned up once. The rearrangement links TRBV4-2 to TRBJ2-7, with TRBD1 identical over 7 bases. CDR3 size: 16 residues. V lost 1 base and J lost 0; bases outside the gene matches: 6. CDR1 is LGHNA and CDR2 is YNFKEQ in the germline V gene. Here the CDR3 DNA reads TGTGCCAGCAGCCAAGCGGTGGGGGACAGCTCCTACGAGCAGTACTTC. Its protein product is CASSQAVGDSSYEQYF.

The chain joins TRBV7-7 to TRBJ2-3, with D possibly being TRBD2 (5 bases). Germline lookup yields CDR1 SSHAT and CDR2 FNYEAQ (reference sequence). Trimming left V 1 base short and J 4 bases short, with 12 bases between. The length of the CDR3 is 15 residues. DNA of the CDR3: TGTGCCAGCAGCTTAGGTCTAGGGAGCTCAGATACGCAGTATTTT. Translating it yields CASSLGLGSSDTQYF.

V usage is TRBV19 and J usage is TRBJ1-5, with 10 bases aligning to TRBD1. Germline lookup yields CDR1 LNHDA and CDR2 SQIVND (reference sequence). The CDR3 covers 17 residues. V dropped 6 bases and J dropped 6; count of bases not matched to a gene: 14. The DNA of the CDR3 is TGTGCCAGTAGCTCCGGGACAGGGGCGATCCCGGGTCAGCCCCAGCATTTT. Translated, it gives CASSSGTGAIPGQPQHF.

The chain is built from TRBV6-6 and TRBJ2-5; D is undetermined. This CDR3 has 12 residues. V lost 8 bases and J 0 bases, leaving 7 bases between the germline ends. Germline lookup yields CDR1 MNHNY and CDR2 SVGAGI (reference sequence). The CDR3 bases are TGTGCCAGCGGAACGTACCAAGAGACCCAGTACTTC. It specifies CASGTYQETQYF.

V usage is TRBV7-2 and J usage is TRBJ2-5; D not certain. Germline V gene lookup returns CDR1 SGHTA and CDR2 FQGNSA. The CDR3 loop spans 14 amino acids. V lost 5 bases to trimming and J lost 6 bases, with 16 bases between them. DNA for the CDR3: TGTGCCAGCAGCACCGGGTCCCCCTTGAAGACCCAGTACTTC. It yields the protein CASSTGSPLKTQYF.

The J gene is TRBJ1-1, the V gene TRBV10-3; D is unresolved. The CDR3 is 12 amino acids. Germline loops: CDR1 ENHRY, CDR2 SYGVKD. The V gene lost 8 bases and the J gene lost 1 base, with 8 bases spanning the gap. The CDR3 sequence is CAIQQSNTEAFF. CDR3 sequence (DNA): TGTGCCATCCAACAGTCGAACACTGAAGCTTTCTTT.

The chain combines TRBV9 with TRBJ2-3; a weak D match, TRBD2 (5 bases). Germline V gene lookup returns CDR1 SGDLS and CDR2 YYNGEE. This CDR3 has 15 residues. Trimming stripped 6 bases from V and 5 bases from J, with 19 bases between. The CDR3, as DNA: TGTGCCAGCACGGGGAACGGCCAAAGAGGAGATACGCAGTATTTT. Translation: CASTGNGQRGDTQYF. Together with reference TRBV9 and TRBJ2-3, the CDR3 gives the full variable domain: DSGVTQTPKHLITATGQRVTLRCSPRSGDLSVYWYQQSLDQGLQFLIQYYNGEERAKGNILERFSAQQFPDLHSELNLSSLELGDSALYFCASTGNGQRGDTQYFGPGTRLTVL.

V and J are TRBV19 and TRBJ2-3; TRBD2 aligns across 9 bases. The CDR3 contains 15 residues. The germline V gene has CDR1 LNHDA and CDR2 SQIVND (reference sequence). The ends lost 5 bases at V and 5 bases at J; junction bases unmatched: 8. The CDR3 is CASSSTSGAGDTQYF. DNA of the CDR3: TGTGCCAGTAGTTCGACTAGCGGAGCCGGAGATACGCAGTATTTT.

The rearrangement joins TRBV19 to TRBJ2-2; 7 positions match TRBD1. The CDR3 totals 16 residues. Losses at the gene ends were 5 bases for V and 5 bases for J; bases not matched to a gene: 11. In germline, CDR1 is LNHDA, CDR2 SQIVND (reference sequence). This CDR3 is CASSSPGTVLTGELFF. Written as DNA, the CDR3 is TGTGCCAGTAGTTCTCCCGGGACAGTTTTAACCGGGGAGCTGTTTTTT.

This chain links TRBV6-5 with TRBJ1-1; maybe TRBD1 (5 bases). In germline, CDR1 is MNHEY, CDR2 SVGAGI. Between the trimmed V and J ends, which lost 6 bases and 3 bases, there was a span of 17 bases. The CDR3 length is 15 residues. The CDR3 is CASRPTAHGDTEAFF. DNA for the CDR3: TGTGCCAGCAGACCGACAGCCCACGGGGACACTGAAGCTTTCTTT.

The J gene is TRBJ2-3, the V gene TRBV5-1, with 7 bases fitting TRBD1. Per the germline V gene, CDR1 is SGHRS and CDR2 is YFSETQ. The CDR3 covers 16 residues. The J segment lost 3 bases and the V segment lost 2 bases, leaving 9 bases of the junction unmatched. CDR3 coding DNA: TGCGCCAGCAGCTTTAACGACAGGGTCAGGACAGATACGCAGTATTTT. Its translation is CASSFNDRVRTDTQYF.

V usage is TRBV5-1 and J usage is TRBJ1-3, with D maybe TRBD1 (5 bases). The V gene lost 2 bases and the J gene lost 6 bases, with 15 bases spanning the gap. The CDR3 sequence is 15 residues long. The germline CDR1 and CDR2 sequences are SGHRS and YFSETQ. This CDR3 is CASSFSGERANTIYF. The CDR3 nucleotides read TGCGCCAGCAGCTTTTCGGGGGAGAGGGCAAACACCATATATTTT.

J is TRBJ2-7 and V is TRBV30; TRBD2 matches 7 bases. Germline V lookup: CDR1 GTSNPN, CDR2 SVGIG (reference sequence). This CDR3 region has 14 residues. The trim removed 4 bases at V and 0 bases at J, leaving 6 bases unmatched. Here the CDR3 DNA reads TGTGCCTGGAATCCAGCGGGGATCTCCTACGAGCAGTACTTC. Amino acid sequence: CAWNPAGISYEQYF.

The chain carries TRBV28 and TRBJ1-6, with 9 positions matching TRBD1. The germline gives CDR1 MDHEN, CDR2 SYDVKM. The CDR3 runs to 15 residues. V dropped 3 bases and J dropped 10; count of bases not matched to a gene: 7. The CDR3 loop reads CASSFGDRDLSPLHF. In DNA form, the CDR3 reads TGTGCCAGCAGTTTTGGGGACAGGGACTTGTCACCCCTCCACTTT. Complete variable domain (other parts from reference TRBV28 and TRBJ1-6): DVKVTQSSRYLVKRTGEKVFLECVQDMDHENMFWYRQDPGLGLRLIYFSYDVKMKEKGDIPEGYSVSREKKERFSLILESASTNQTSMYLCASSFGDRDLSPLHFGNGTRLTVT.

This chain joins TRBV10-3 and TRBJ1-4; D remains unclear. Germline CDR1 and CDR2: ENHRY and SYGVKD. V lost 0 bases to trimming and J lost 0 bases, with 8 bases between them. This CDR3 contains 16 residues. CDR3 sequence (DNA): TGTGCCATCAGTGAGTCTAAGGCGGCAACTAATGAAAAACTGTTTTTT. Amino acids: CAISESKAATNEKLFF.

This sequence joins TRBV19 and TRBJ1-3; D possibly corresponds to TRBD1 (5 bases). Germline V gene sequence: CDR1 LNHDA, CDR2 SQIVND (reference sequence). V was clipped by 3 bases and J by 0 bases, with 9 bases between them. This CDR3 region has 15 residues. Written as DNA, the CDR3 is TGTGCCAGTAGTATCCAGGGCGCCTCTGGAAACACCATATATTTT. It specifies CASSIQGASGNTIYF.

This rearrangement joins TRBV28 to TRBJ1-1; 8 bases line up with TRBD1. CDR1 and CDR2 (germline): MDHEN, SYDVKM. The V gene end was trimmed by 5 bases and the J gene end by 7 bases; junction bases not matched to a gene: 12. The CDR3 covers 15 residues. The CDR3 DNA sequence: TGTGCCAGCAGTAGTTCCGGGACAGGAAACTTTGAAGCTTTCTTT. Its translation: CASSSSGTGNFEAFF. Looking up the rest from reference TRBV28 and TRBJ1-1 gives the full variable domain: DVKVTQSSRYLVKRTGEKVFLECVQDMDHENMFWYRQDPGLGLRLIYFSYDVKMKEKGDIPEGYSVSREKKERFSLILESASTNQTSMYLCASSSSGTGNFEAFFGQGTRLTVV.